The sequence of this T cell receptor beta chain was determined in a study of T cell responses to AZD1222 COVID-19 vaccine. Notes on this clone: What it binds is unknown.

Measured with immunoSEQ multiplex PCR; TCRdb has only the in-frame clones, and not every one. The sample includes some 90,000 clones, about 86% of them seen just once. This CDR3 has 14 residues. Trimming stripped 4 bases from V and 0 bases from J, with 7 bases between. The V gene's germline CDR1 is MNHNY and CDR2 SVGAGI (reference sequence). The study's findings and limits: With dominance at 160-218 and 743-854, vaccine-associated CD4 TCRs spanned spike. Only 5 or 6 AZD1222 recipients were seropositive at baseline. Females outnumbered males among donors, who were mostly white British; clonal diversity was possibly underestimated.

This TCR derives from an adult in good health. The source material was peripheral blood, sampled on day 0 of AZD1222 vaccination. The gene calls are TRBV6-6 and TRBJ1-3, with D perhaps matching TRBD1 (6 bases). The CDR3 reads CASSLQGSGNTIYF. CDR3 DNA sequence: TGTGCCAGCAGTTTACAGGGCTCTGGAAACACCATATATTTT.